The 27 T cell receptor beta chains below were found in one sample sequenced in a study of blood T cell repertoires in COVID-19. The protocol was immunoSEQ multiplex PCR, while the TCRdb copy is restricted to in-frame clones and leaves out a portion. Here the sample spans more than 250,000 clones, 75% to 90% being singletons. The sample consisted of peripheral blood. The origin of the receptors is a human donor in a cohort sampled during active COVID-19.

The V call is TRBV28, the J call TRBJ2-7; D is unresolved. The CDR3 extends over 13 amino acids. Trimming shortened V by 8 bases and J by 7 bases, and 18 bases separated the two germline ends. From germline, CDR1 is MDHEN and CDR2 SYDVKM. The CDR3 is CASERRYPWEQYF. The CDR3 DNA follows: TGTGCCAGCGAAAGGAGATACCCCTGGGAGCAGTACTTC.

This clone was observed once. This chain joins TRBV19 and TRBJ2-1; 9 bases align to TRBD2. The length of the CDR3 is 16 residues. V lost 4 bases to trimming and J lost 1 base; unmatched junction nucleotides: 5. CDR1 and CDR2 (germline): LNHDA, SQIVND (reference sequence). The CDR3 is CASSTTSGLSYNEQFF. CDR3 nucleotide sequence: TGTGCCAGTAGTACGACTAGCGGCCTTTCCTACAATGAGCAGTTCTTC.

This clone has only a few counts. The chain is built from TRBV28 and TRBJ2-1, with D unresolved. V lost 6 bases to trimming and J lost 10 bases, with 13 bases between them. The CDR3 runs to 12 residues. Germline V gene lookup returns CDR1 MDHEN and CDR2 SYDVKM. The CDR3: CASSPFVREQFF. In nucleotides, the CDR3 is TGTGCCAGCAGCCCTTTTGTGCGGGAGCAGTTCTTC.

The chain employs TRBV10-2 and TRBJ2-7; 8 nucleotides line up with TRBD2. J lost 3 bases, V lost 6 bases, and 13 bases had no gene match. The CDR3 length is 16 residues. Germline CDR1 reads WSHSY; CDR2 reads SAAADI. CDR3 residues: CASRRGSLAGIYEQYF. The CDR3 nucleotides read TGCGCCAGCAGGCGGGGGTCTCTAGCGGGTATCTACGAGCAGTACTTC.

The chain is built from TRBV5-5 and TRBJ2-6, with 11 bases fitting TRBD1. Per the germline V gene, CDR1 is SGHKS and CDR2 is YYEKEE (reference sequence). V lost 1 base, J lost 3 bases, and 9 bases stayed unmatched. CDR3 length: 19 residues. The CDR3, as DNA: TGTGCCAGCAGCTTGTTTGTGGGACAGGGGGAGGTTGGGGCCAACGTCCTGACTTTC. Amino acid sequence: CASSLFVGQGEVGANVLTF.

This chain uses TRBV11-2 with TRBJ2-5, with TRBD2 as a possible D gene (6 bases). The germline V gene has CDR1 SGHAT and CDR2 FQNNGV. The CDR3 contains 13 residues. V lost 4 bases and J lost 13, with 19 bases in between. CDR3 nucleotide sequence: TGTGCCAGCAGCTCTAATAAAGGGACTCCAGGGTACTTC. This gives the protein CASSSNKGTPGYF.

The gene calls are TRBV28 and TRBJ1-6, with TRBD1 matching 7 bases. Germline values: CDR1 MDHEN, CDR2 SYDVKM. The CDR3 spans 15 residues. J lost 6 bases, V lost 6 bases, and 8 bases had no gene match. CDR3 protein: CASSRGDRANSPLHF. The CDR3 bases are TGTGCCAGCAGCCGAGGCGACAGGGCTAATTCACCCCTCCACTTT.

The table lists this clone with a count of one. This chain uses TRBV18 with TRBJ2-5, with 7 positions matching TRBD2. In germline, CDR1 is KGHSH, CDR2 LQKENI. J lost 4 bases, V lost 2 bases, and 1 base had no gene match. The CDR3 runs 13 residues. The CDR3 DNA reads TGTGCCAGCTCACCAGGGAGGGGAGAGACCCAGTACTTC. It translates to CASSPGRGETQYF.

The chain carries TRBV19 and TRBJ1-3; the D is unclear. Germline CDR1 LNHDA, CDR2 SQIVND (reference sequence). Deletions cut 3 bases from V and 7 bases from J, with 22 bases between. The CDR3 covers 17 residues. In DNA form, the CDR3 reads TGTGCCAGTAGTATTGGTTCGATGATCGTGATCGGGAACACCATATATTTT. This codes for CASSIGSMIVIGNTIYF. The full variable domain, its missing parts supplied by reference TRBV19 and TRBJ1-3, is DGGITQSPKYLFRKEGQNVTLSCEQNLNHDAMYWYRQDPGQGLRLIYYSQIVNDFQKGDIAEGYSVSREKKESFPLTVTSAQKNPTAFYLCASSIGSMIVIGNTIYFGEGSWLTVV.

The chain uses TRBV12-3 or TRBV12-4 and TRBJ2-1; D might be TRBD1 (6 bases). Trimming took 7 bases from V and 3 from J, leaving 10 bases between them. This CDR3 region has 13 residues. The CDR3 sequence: CASTQGGYNEQFF. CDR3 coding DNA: TGTGCCAGCACGCAAGGGGGCTACAATGAGCAGTTCTTC.

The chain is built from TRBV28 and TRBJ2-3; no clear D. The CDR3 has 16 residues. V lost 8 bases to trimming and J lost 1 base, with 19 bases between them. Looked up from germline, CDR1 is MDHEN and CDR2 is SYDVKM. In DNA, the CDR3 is TGTGCCAGCCAGGCCCCTTATCAAATACGCACAGATACGCAGTATTTT. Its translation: CASQAPYQIRTDTQYF.

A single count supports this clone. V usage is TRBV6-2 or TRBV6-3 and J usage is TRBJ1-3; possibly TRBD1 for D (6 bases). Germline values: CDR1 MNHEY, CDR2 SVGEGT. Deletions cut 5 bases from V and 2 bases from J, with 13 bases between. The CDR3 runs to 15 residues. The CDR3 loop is CASSTRGAAGNTIYF. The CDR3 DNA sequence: TGTGCCAGCAGTACCAGGGGAGCAGCTGGAAACACCATATATTTT.

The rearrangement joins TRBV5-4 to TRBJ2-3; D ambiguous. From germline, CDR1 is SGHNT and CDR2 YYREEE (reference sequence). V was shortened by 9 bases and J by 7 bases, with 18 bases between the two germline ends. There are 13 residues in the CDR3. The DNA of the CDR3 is TGTGCCACCCACACCCCCTCAATAAATACGCAGTATTTT. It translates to CATHTPSINTQYF.

The CDR3 reads CATSGGLSSYNEQFF. DNA of the CDR3: TGTGCCACCAGTGGGGGACTTAGCTCCTACAATGAGCAGTTCTTC. The gene calls are TRBV24-1 and TRBJ2-1, with D possibly matching TRBD2 (6 bases). This CDR3 is 15 amino acids long. The germline CDR1 and CDR2 sequences are KGHDR and SFDVKD. Trimming took off 5 bases at V and 0 bases at J, with 10 bases between the two ends.

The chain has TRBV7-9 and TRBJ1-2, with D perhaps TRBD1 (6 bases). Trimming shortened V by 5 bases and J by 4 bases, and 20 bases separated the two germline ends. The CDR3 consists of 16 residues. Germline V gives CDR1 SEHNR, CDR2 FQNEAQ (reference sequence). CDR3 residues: CASSAIQGLVGYGYTF. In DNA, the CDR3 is TGTGCCAGCAGCGCGATACAGGGTTTGGTAGGCTATGGCTACACCTTC.

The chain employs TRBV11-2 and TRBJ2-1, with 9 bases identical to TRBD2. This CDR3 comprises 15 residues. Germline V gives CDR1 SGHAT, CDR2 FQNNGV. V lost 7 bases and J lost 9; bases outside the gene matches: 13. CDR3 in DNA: TGTGCCAGCAACCGAGCGGGGGGCACCAGTACTGAGCAGTTCTTC. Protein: CASNRAGGTSTEQFF.

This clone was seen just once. The CDR3 is CSVEGWWTGVNYGYTF. CDR3 nucleotides: TGCAGCGTTGAAGGGTGGTGGACAGGAGTTAACTATGGCTACACCTTC. The V gene is TRBV29-1, the J gene TRBJ1-2, with 7 positions matching TRBD1. The CDR3 has 16 residues. The V gene end was trimmed by 1 base and the J gene end by 1 base; junction bases not matched to a gene: 9. The V gene's germline CDR1 is SQVTM and CDR2 ANQGSEA.

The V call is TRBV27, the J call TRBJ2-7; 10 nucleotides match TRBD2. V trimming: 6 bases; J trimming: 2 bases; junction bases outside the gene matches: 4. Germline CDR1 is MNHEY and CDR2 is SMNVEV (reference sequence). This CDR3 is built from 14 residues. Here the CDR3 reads CASRVTSGAYEQYF. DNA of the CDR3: TGTGCCAGCAGGGTAACTAGCGGGGCCTACGAGCAGTACTTC.

DNA of the CDR3: TGTGCCAGCAGGCAGGGGACTAGCGGGAGTTCCGGGGAGCTGTTTTTT. This gives the protein CASRQGTSGSSGELFF. The chain employs TRBV5-4 and TRBJ2-2; 14 bases map to TRBD2. The CDR3 is made up of 16 amino acids. V lost 5 bases to trimming and J lost 6 bases; unmatched junction nucleotides: 6. The germline V gene encodes CDR1 SGHNT and CDR2 YYREEE (reference sequence).

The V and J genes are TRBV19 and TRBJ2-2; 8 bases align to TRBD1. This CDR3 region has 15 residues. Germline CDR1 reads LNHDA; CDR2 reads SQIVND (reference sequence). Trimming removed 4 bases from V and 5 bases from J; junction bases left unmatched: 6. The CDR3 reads CASSNIRGRTGELFF. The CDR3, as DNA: TGTGCCAGTAGTAATATCAGGGGGCGGACCGGGGAGCTGTTTTTT. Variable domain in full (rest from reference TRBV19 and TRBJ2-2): DGGITQSPKYLFRKEGQNVTLSCEQNLNHDAMYWYRQDPGQGLRLIYYSQIVNDFQKGDIAEGYSVSREKKESFPLTVTSAQKNPTAFYLCASSNIRGRTGELFFGEGSRLTVL.

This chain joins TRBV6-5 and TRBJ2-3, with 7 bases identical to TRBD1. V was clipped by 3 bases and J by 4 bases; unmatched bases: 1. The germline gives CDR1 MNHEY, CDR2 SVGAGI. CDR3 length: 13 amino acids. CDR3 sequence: CASSYDRADTQYF. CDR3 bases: TGTGCCAGCAGTTATGACAGGGCAGATACGCAGTATTTT.

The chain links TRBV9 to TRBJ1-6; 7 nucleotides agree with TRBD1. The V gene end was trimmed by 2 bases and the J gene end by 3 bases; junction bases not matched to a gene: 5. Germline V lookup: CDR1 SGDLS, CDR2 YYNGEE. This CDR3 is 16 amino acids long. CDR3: CASSVSAGGYNSPLHF. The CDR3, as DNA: TGTGCCAGCAGCGTTTCAGCAGGGGGCTATAATTCACCCCTCCACTTT.

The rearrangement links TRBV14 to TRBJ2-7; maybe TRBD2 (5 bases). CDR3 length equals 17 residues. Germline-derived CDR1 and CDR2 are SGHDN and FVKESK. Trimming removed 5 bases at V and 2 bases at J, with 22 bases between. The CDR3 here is CASSSTQDRGSAYEQYF. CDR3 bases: TGTGCCAGCAGCTCCACGCAGGATCGGGGATCAGCCTACGAGCAGTACTTC.

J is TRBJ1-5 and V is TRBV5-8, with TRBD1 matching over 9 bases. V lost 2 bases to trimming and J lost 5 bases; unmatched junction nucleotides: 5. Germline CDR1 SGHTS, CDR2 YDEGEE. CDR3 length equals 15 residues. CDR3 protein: CASSFDTGGHQPQHF. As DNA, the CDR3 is TGTGCCAGCAGCTTCGACACAGGGGGCCATCAGCCCCAGCATTTT. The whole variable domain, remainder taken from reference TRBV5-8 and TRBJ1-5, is EAGVTQSPTHLIKTRGQQATLRCSPISGHTSVYWYQQALGLGLQFLLWYDEGEERNRGNFPPRFSGRQFPNYSSELNVNALELEDSALYLCASSFDTGGHQPQHFGDGTRLSIL.

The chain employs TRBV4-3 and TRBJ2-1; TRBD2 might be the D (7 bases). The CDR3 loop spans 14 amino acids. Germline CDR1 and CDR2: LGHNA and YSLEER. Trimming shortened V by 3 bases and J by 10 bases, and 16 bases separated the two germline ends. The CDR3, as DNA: TGCGCCAGCAGCCAGGGAGGGGGGGCACGGGAGCAGTTCTTC. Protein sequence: CASSQGGGAREQFF.

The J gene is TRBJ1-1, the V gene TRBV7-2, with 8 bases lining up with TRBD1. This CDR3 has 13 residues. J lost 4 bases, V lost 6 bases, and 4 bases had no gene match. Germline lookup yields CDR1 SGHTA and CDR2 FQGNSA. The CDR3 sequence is CASRGQGGTEAFF. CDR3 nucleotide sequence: TGTGCCAGCAGAGGACAGGGCGGCACTGAAGCTTTCTTT. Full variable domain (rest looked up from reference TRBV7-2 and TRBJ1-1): GAGVSQSPSNKVTEKGKDVELRCDPISGHTALYWYRQSLGQGLEFLIYFQGNSAPDKSGLPSDRFSAERTGGSVSTLTIQRTQQEDSAVYLCASRGQGGTEAFFGQGTRLTVV.

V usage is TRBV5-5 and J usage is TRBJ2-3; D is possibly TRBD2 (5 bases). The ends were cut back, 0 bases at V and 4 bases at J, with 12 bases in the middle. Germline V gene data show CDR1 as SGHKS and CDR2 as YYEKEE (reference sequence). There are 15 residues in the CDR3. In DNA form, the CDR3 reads TGTGCCAGCAGCTTGGGGTGGGGAGCGTCAGATACGCAGTATTTT. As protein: CASSLGWGASDTQYF. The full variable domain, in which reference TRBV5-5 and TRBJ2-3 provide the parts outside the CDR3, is DAGVTQSPTHLIKTRGQQVTLRCSPISGHKSVSWYQQVLGQGPQFIFQYYEKEERGRGNFPDRFSARQFPNYSSELNVNALLLGDSALYLCASSLGWGASDTQYFGPGTRLTVL.